A single sample gave rise to the 5 T cell receptor beta chains below, sequenced in a study of CD8+CD57+ T cells in acquired aplastic anemia. The authors sequenced patients whose flow cytometry had shown CD8+CD57+ cell expansion. The TCR beta profiling, which covered VDJ combination and CDR3 sequence, was carried out using genomic DNA as the template. TCRdb itself ran the reads through MiXCR, one entry per CDR3 protein. The sample lists over 150,000 distinct CDR3 sequences; 40% to 55% were seen once. Sequenced material: sorted CD4+, CD8+, or CD8+CD57+ T cells (not recorded which) from PBMCs. The source is a human donor with aplastic anemia.

Written as DNA, the CDR3 is TGTGCCAGCAGTATCCCGGGACAGGGAGGGACCAAAAACATTCAGTACTTC. It yields the protein CASSIPGQGGTKNIQYF. The rearrangement links TRBV28 to TRBJ2-4; TRBD1 agrees at 9 bases. V gave up 5 bases and J gave up 2 bases; unmatched junction bases: 10. The CDR3 is 17 amino acids. CDR1 is MDHEN, CDR2 SYDVKM, per germline. The variable domain in full, with the rest retrieved from reference TRBV28 and TRBJ2-4, is DVKVTQSSRYLVKRTGEKVFLECVQDMDHENMFWYRQDPGLGLRLIYFSYDVKMKEKGDIPEGYSVSREKKERFSLILESASTNQTSMYLCASSIPGQGGTKNIQYFGAGTRLSVL.

This clonotype was found many times. The chain couples TRBV7-3 to TRBJ1-2; D is undetermined. V lost 1 base and J lost 8, with 14 bases in between. The germline V gene encodes CDR1 SGHTA and CDR2 FQGTGA. The CDR3 loop spans 14 amino acids. CDR3 in amino acids: CASSLNSPGGGYTF. CDR3 in DNA: TGTGCCAGCAGCTTAAATAGCCCCGGTGGGGGCTACACCTTC.

This clonotype showed up many times. The chain uses TRBV7-2 and TRBJ1-2; 8 nucleotides line up with TRBD1. Germline assignment: CDR1 SGHTA and CDR2 FQGNSA. This CDR3 contains 15 residues. V was clipped by 2 bases and J by 6 bases; unmatched bases: 8. CDR3 sequence: CASSLSPQGANGYTF. The CDR3 DNA reads as TGTGCCAGCAGCTTAAGTCCGCAGGGGGCGAATGGCTACACCTTC.

This sequence joins TRBV20-1 and TRBJ2-1; D unresolved. CDR1 and CDR2 from the germline V gene are DFQATT and SNEGSKA (reference sequence). This CDR3 has 14 residues. Trimming cost V 6 bases and J 3 bases, with 15 bases left between them. This CDR3 is CSAPRRRNYNEQFF. The CDR3 nucleotides are TGCAGTGCCCCCCGCCGGCGGAACTACAATGAGCAGTTCTTC.

The chain combines TRBV18 with TRBJ2-3, with D perhaps matching TRBD2 (6 bases). Trimming cost V 5 bases and J 7 bases, with 13 bases left between them. This CDR3 has 13 amino acids. From germline, CDR1 is KGHSH and CDR2 LQKENI. CDR3 nucleotide sequence: TGTGCCAGCTCAACCGGGACTGGGTATACGCAGTATTTT. Its translation: CASSTGTGYTQYF.